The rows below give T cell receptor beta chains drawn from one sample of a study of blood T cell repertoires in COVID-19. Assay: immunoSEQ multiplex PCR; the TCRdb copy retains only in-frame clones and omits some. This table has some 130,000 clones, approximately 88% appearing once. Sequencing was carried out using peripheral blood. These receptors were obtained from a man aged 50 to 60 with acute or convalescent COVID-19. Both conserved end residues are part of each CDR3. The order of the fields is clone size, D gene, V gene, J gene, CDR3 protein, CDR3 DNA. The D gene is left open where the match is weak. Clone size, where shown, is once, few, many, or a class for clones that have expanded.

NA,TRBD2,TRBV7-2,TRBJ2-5,CASSLAHTSGQETQYF,TGTGCCAGCAGCTTAGCCCACACTAGCGGCCAAGAGACCCAGTACTTC
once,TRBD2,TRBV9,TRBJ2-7,CASSAGLAGVGHEQYF,TGTGCCAGCAGCGCGGGACTAGCGGGAGTTGGACACGAGCAGTACTTC
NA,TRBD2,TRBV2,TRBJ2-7,CASSDIRLAEYEQYF,TGTGCCAGCAGTGATATCAGACTAGCGGAATACGAGCAGTACTTC
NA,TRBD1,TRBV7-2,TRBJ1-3,CASSSDRGDTIYF,TGTGCCAGCAGCTCTGACAGGGGGGACACCATATATTTT
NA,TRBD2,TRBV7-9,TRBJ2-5,CASSLSSGRSSGETQYF,TGTGCCAGCAGCTTATCTAGCGGGAGATCGAGTGGGGAGACCCAGTACTTC
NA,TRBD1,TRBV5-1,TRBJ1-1,CASSSDRGQGRAFF,TGCGCCAGCAGCTCGGACAGGGGGCAGGGGAGAGCTTTCTTT
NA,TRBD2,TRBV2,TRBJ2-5,CASSDSLAGGGETQYF,TGTGCCAGCAGTGACTCCCTAGCGGGGGGGGGAGAGACCCAGTACTTC
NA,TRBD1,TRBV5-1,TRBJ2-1,CASSLGWAGGAYNEQFF,TGCGCCAGCAGCTTGGGATGGGCAGGGGGCGCCTACAATGAGCAGTTCTTC
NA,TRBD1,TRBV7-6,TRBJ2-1,CASSLAPQGASNEQFF,TGTGCCAGCAGCTTAGCCCCCCAGGGGGCCAGCAATGAGCAGTTCTTC
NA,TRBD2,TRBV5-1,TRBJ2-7,CASSPAAGGRYEQYF,TGCGCCAGCAGCCCAGCGGCGGGGGGCAGGTACGAGCAGTACTTC
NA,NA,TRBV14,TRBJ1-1,CASSQAGRKNTEAFF,TGTGCCAGCAGCCAAGCAGGGCGGAAGAACACTGAAGCTTTCTTT
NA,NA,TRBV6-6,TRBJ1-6,CASSRQSVKSSYNSPLHF,TGTGCCAGCAGTCGACAGAGCGTGAAAAGCTCCTATAATTCACCCCTCCACTTT
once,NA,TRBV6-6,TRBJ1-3,CASSYSGEGSGNTIYF,TGTGCCAGCAGTTACTCGGGAGAGGGATCTGGAAACACCATATATTTT
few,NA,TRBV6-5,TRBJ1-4,CASSRDSNEKLFF,TGTGCCAGCAGCCGCGACAGTAATGAAAAACTGTTTTTT
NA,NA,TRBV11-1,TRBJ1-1,CASSFGSRLEAEAFF,TGTGCCAGCAGCTTTGGGTCCAGACTGGAGGCTGAAGCTTTCTTT
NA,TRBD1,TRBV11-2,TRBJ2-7,CASSLGGQGHSYEQYF,TGTGCCAGCAGCTTAGGGGGACAGGGCCATTCCTACGAGCAGTACTTC
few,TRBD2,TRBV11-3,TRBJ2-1,CASSRDEREDYNEQFF,TGTGCCAGCAGCCGAGATGAGCGGGAGGATTACAATGAGCAGTTCTTC
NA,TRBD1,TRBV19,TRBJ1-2,CASSLQGAWYGYTF,TGTGCCAGTAGTCTTCAGGGGGCATGGTATGGCTACACCTTC
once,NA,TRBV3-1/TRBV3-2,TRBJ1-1,CASSSGQGAITEAFF,TGTGCCAGCAGCTCCGGGCAGGGTGCAATCACTGAAGCTTTCTTT
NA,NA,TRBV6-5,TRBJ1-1,CASRTLERGGGAFF,TGTGCCAGCAGAACCCTGGAGCGGGGCGGCGGAGCTTTCTTT
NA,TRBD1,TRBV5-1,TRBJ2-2,CASSLLGQGLTGELFF,TGCGCCAGCAGCTTGTTGGGACAGGGTTTGACCGGGGAGCTGTTTTTT
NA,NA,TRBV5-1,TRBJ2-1,CASSLSWPDNEQFF,TGCGCCAGCAGCTTGTCCTGGCCCGACAATGAGCAGTTCTTC
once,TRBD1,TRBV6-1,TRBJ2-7,CASSELGQGAYEQYF,TGTGCCAGCAGTGAACTAGGACAGGGGGCCTACGAGCAGTACTTC
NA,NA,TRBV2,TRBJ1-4,CASRGGGRTYEKLFF,TGTGCCAGCAGAGGGGGGGGGAGGACGTATGAAAAACTGTTTTTT
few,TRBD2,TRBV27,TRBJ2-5,CASRTSGRLSETQYF,TGTGCCAGCAGGACTAGCGGGAGGCTATCAGAGACCCAGTACTTC
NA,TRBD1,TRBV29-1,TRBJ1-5,CSVATGGQPQHF,TGCAGCGTAGCGACAGGGGGGCAGCCCCAGCATTTT
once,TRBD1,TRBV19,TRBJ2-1,CASRRQGRTSYNEQFF,TGTGCCAGTAGACGACAGGGGCGAACCTCCTACAATGAGCAGTTCTTC
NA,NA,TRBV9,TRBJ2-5,CASSVGGSVSGETQYF,TGTGCCAGCAGCGTAGGCGGAAGCGTAAGCGGAGAGACCCAGTACTTC
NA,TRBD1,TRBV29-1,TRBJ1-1,CSVPSGTGGEVYTEAFF,TGCAGCGTTCCCTCCGGGACAGGGGGTGAAGTTTACACTGAAGCTTTCTTT